The subject of this entry is one T cell receptor (beta chain). Its recognized antigen is unknown. Base qualities are not recorded, but no much larger clone differs from it by a single base. This entry belongs to a study of PD-L1 blockade in urothelial cancer (dated by TCRdb to 2016 to 2017). As for the study more broadly: All patients started therapy around 2014 and received atezolizumab 1,200 mg intravenously every 3 weeks. About 90% of the 29 patients were males with bladder-origin urothelial cancer, and about two thirds of the roughly 30 reported a prior smoking history. Patients had an ECOG performance status of 0 or 1 and had received between 0 and 3 prior chemotherapy regimens. Blood samples were analyzed 3 weeks after the start of treatment (second dose) and 6 weeks after the start of treatment. A median of 141,255 T cells and 65,000 to 90,000 unique TCRs was obtained from blood samples, and a median clonality of approximately 0.08 was observed. Somatic, immune and clinical correlates of response to PD-L1 blockade with atezolizumab in urothelial cancer were the focus of an exploratory multi-omic analysis. TCR sequencing covered pretreatment tumor samples and matched, serially collected peripheral blood taken before and after atezolizumab treatment. Durable clinical benefit was defined as progression-free survival longer than 6 months, and TCR features were also tested against progression-free and overall survival. In the same patients, whole exome sequencing and RNA sequencing of pretreatment tumors were performed in addition to TCR sequencing. Roughly 9 patients reached durable clinical benefit, while about 20 patients did not. Pretreatment blood TCR-seq was available for about 27 patients, at least one posttreatment blood collection was obtained for some 25 patients, and tumor TCR-seq was available for some 25 patients.

Study-wide findings and limitations: Improved progression-free and overall survival was found to be associated with pretreatment peripheral blood TCR clonality below the median. Because the sample size was small (n ≈ 27) and many exploratory analyses were performed, the results are intended to be hypothesis-generating. Greater expansion of tumor-associated TCR clones in peripheral blood 3 weeks after the start of treatment was observed in patients with durable benefit (n ≈ 22, p = 0.022).

To estimate absolute template abundance from read counts, synthetic TCR analog templates were spiked into each PCR. TCRbeta CDR3 regions were amplified from genomic DNA with bias-controlled V and J gene primers using the immunoSEQ assay. Rearranged TCRbeta segments were sequenced at approximately 20X coverage. The paper's processing steps were these. Clustering was used to correct sequencing errors, and CDR3s were annotated against IMGT so that V, D and J genes could be assigned. Only productive TCRbeta rearrangements were used in downstream analyses, excluding out-of-frame or stop-codon sequences. Clonality was calculated as one minus the Shannon entropy normalized by the log of the number of unique productive sequences. Clones differing between time points or between blood and tumor were identified by Fisher's exact test with Benjamini-Hochberg correction at adjusted p below 0.01. Held by TCRdb, this immuneACCESS table contains in-frame sequences only and omits some clones. Under half of the omission traces to an unresolved V gene where checked; the cause of the rest is unknown. V, J and clone size are those of that table, while D and trimming were read from the DNA. The sample data list under 60,000 clones, and about 88% of these were observed just once. The top ten clones comprise 3% to 4% of the sample.

Inclusive of the bounding cysteine and phenylalanine, the CDR3 is 14 residues long. Only the CDR3 DNA stays, 42 bases, in frame from base 1. In the germline V gene (reference sequence), CDR1 corresponds to MNHNY and CDR2 to SVGAGI. At the junction V is shortened by 6 bases and J by 1 base, with 12 bases in between. The time point label of this sample denotes: pretreatment peripheral blood. The cohort included about 29 patients with locally advanced or metastatic urothelial carcinoma who were treated at Memorial Sloan Kettering on a trial protocol. Peripheral blood mononuclear cells were collected pretreatment and during treatment, at between 1 and 8 total time points per patient. The Qiagen DNeasy Blood extraction kit was used to purify genomic DNA from total PBMCs and tumor samples. PBMCs were collected pretreatment and during treatment and were isolated and stored as previously described.

Sequencing used PBMCs, obtained around atezolizumab (anti-PD-L1) treatment. In this chain, TRBV6-6 is recombined with TRBJ1-1, with no reliable assignment of the D segment. This clonotype was sampled from a man between 65 and 79 years old with urothelial cancer. The CDR3 corresponds to CASSATRGNTEAFF. The DNA sequence reads TGTGCCAGCAGCGCCACGCGAGGGAACACTGAAGCTTTCTTT.